This T cell receptor (beta chain) was identified in a study of cytomegalovirus exposure and HLA in healthy donors. Regarding the study as a whole: About 90% or about 30% of the time was how often most TCR beta V segments were productive, according to an earlier analysis. Per published reports, the classifier diagnosed cytomegalovirus status with high specificity and sensitivity. The authors enumerated some 170 TCR beta chains as linked to cytomegalovirus. Common viral pathogens seemed to be connected with several of the most significant clusters, according to a later analysis.

With respect to this clone: Its cognate antigen is unknown.

Germline loops: CDR1 MDHEN, CDR2 SYDVKM. CDR3 length equals 12 residues. J lost 3 bases, V lost 6 bases, and 2 bases had no gene match. The PCR was carried out with 60 Vbeta primers and 13 Jbeta primers. Clones were sequenced by immunoSEQ multiplex PCR, and TCRdb holds only the in-frame ones, with some missing. Of 150,000 to 200,000 clones listed, roughly four fifths are singletons. The sample taken for sequencing was PBMCs. The chain carries TRBV28 and TRBJ2-7; 7 nucleotides agree with TRBD1. This clonotype originated in a man aged 18 to 30 in good health and CMV-seronegative. The CDR3 DNA reads TGTGCCAGCAGAACAGGGGTCTACGAGCAGTACTTC. It is translated as CASRTGVYEQYF.